This T cell receptor (beta chain) derives from a study of T-cell memory formation after mild COVID-19. Whole-study findings and limits: CD4+ contracting clones lay mainly in CM and EM, CD8+ ones in EMRA.

The CDR3 length is 16 residues. Between the trimmed V and J ends, which lost 4 bases and 2 bases, there was a span of 20 bases. Per germline, CDR1 DFQATT and CDR2 SNEGSKA (reference sequence). To note about this clonotype: Its antigen is not known.

Sample barcodes and UMIs were carried by the TCR alpha and TCR beta cDNA libraries that 5'RACE generated with constant-segment primers. TCRdb redid the calling of the 5' RACE reads with MiXCR, one entry per CDR3 protein. This table holds about 470,000 distinct CDR3 sequences, roughly 25% found once. The TCR was taken from an adult woman who had mild COVID-19 (a few samples of this study predate the infection). Cell type and time point are not known. The chain joins TRBV20-1 to TRBJ1-2; D is undetermined. What was sequenced was PBMCs or a T cell subset sorted from them (not recorded which). This CDR3 is CSAKGSGDGLNYGYTF. The CDR3 bases are TGCAGTGCTAAAGGGAGCGGGGATGGTTTGAACTATGGCTACACCTTC.